The clone carrying this T cell receptor (beta chain) appeared once. These data originate in a study of T-cell memory formation after mild COVID-19. Germline assignment: CDR1 MNHEY and CDR2 SVGEGT. The ends lost 0 bases at V and 4 bases at J; junction bases unmatched: 6. The CDR3 consists of 15 residues. In TCRdb, the 5' RACE reads were re-called with MiXCR into one record per CDR3 protein. Here the sample spans 560,000 or so distinct CDR3 sequences, approximately 15% being singletons. The V gene is TRBV6-2 or TRBV6-3, the J gene TRBJ2-7, with TRBD2 matching 7 bases. The sequenced material came from PBMCs or a T cell subset sorted from them (not recorded which). The TCR comes from an adult woman who had mild COVID-19 (a few samples of this study predate the infection). Cell type and time point are not known. The CDR3 loop is CASSYSPSGGYEQYF. In nucleotides, the CDR3 is TGTGCCAGCAGTTACTCGCCTAGCGGCGGGTACGAGCAGTACTTC.